The 20 T cell receptor beta chains listed next were all sequenced from one sample in a study of blood T cell repertoires in COVID-19. Generated by immunoSEQ multiplex PCR, the TCRdb table keeps only in-frame clones and is missing some. This sample carries 150,000 to 200,000 clones, roughly 89% of them seen once, and the ten largest clones take about 1%. Material: peripheral blood. All receptors derive from a woman aged 18-29 years who had recovered from COVID-19.

This CDR3 reads CASSPFDRVGETQYF. In DNA form, the CDR3 reads TGTGCCAGCTCACCTTTCGACAGGGTTGGAGAGACCCAGTACTTC. The chain combines TRBV18 with TRBJ2-5; 7 bases agree with TRBD1. Germline CDR1 is KGHSH and CDR2 is LQKENI. This CDR3 contains 15 residues. The trim removed 3 bases at V and 4 bases at J, leaving 8 bases unmatched.

This chain connects TRBV7-2 to TRBJ2-1, with D possibly being TRBD1 (5 bases). The CDR3 has 15 residues. Germline V gene data show CDR1 as SGHTA and CDR2 as FQGNSA. V was trimmed by 1 base and J by 3 bases, leaving 10 bases between them. DNA of the CDR3: TGTGCCAGCAGCTTAGAGGGGTCGGTCTACAATGAGCAGTTCTTC. Residues: CASSLEGSVYNEQFF. The variable domain in full, with the rest retrieved from reference TRBV7-2 and TRBJ2-1, is GAGVSQSPSNKVTEKGKDVELRCDPISGHTALYWYRQSLGQGLEFLIYFQGNSAPDKSGLPSDRFSAERTGGSVSTLTIQRTQQEDSAVYLCASSLEGSVYNEQFFGPGTRLTVL.

V usage is TRBV19 and J usage is TRBJ1-2; 7 bases are a match to TRBD1. The CDR3 totals 15 residues. Germline V gene sequence: CDR1 LNHDA, CDR2 SQIVND (reference sequence). The trim removed 3 bases at V and 7 bases at J, leaving 11 bases unmatched. CDR3 protein: CASSIIRTGNPGYTF. The CDR3 DNA is TGTGCCAGTAGTATTATCCGGACAGGTAACCCTGGCTACACCTTC.

The chain joins TRBV19 to TRBJ2-2; D unresolved. CDR3 length: 12 residues. The germline V gene has CDR1 LNHDA and CDR2 SQIVND (reference sequence). The V end lost 6 bases, the J end lost 8 bases, and 10 bases lay between the germline ends. As DNA, the CDR3 is TGTGCCAGTAGCCAGGTTCAGGGGGAGCTGTTTTTT. It is translated as CASSQVQGELFF.

This chain links TRBV5-4 with TRBJ1-1; the D is unclear. CDR3 size: 13 residues. Germline CDR1 reads SGHNT; CDR2 reads YYREEE (reference sequence). V dropped 1 base and J dropped 1 base, with 5 bases sitting between them. CDR3 DNA: TGTGCCAGCAGCTTGATAGAGAACACTGAAGCTTTCTTT. This translates into CASSLIENTEAFF.

V usage is TRBV30 and J usage is TRBJ1-2, with TRBD1 identical over 8 bases. Germline CDR1 reads GTSNPN; CDR2 reads SVGIG (reference sequence). The CDR3 spans 13 residues. The J segment lost 4 bases and the V segment lost 4 bases, leaving 5 bases of the junction unmatched. CDR3 protein: CAWMIGQGYGYTF. The CDR3 DNA is TGTGCCTGGATGATTGGACAGGGCTATGGCTACACCTTC.

This clone occurred a few times. The chain carries TRBV29-1 and TRBJ2-7, with 7 nucleotides matching TRBD1. Germline V gives CDR1 SQVTM, CDR2 ANQGSEA. The CDR3 runs 16 residues. V shed 3 bases and J 5 bases; nucleotides not matched to a gene: 16. Written as DNA, the CDR3 is TGCAGCGTTGACGGGACCTCCGGGACAGAGTATAACGAGCAGTACTTC. Translating it yields CSVDGTSGTEYNEQYF.

In regard to this clone: The junction departs from germline at one end; a sequencing error may be responsible. The rearrangement links TRBV2 to TRBJ1-2; a weak D match, TRBD1 (6 bases). Germline CDR1 and CDR2: SNHLY and FYNNEI. This CDR3 is built from 14 residues. The CDR3 DNA sequence: TGTGCCAGCAGGGAAGCCCGGACAGCCCTGGGCTACACCTTC. Its translation: CASREARTALGYTF.

The chain combines TRBV19 with TRBJ1-5; D might be TRBD1 (6 bases). Germline-derived CDR1 and CDR2 are LNHDA and SQIVND (reference sequence). V lost 3 bases and J 0 bases, leaving 24 bases between the germline ends. This CDR3 has 20 residues. DNA for the CDR3: TGTGCCAGTAGTATCAGCCCAAGAACAGGGATTGGCGATAGCAATCAGCCCCAGCATTTT. This translates into CASSISPRTGIGDSNQPQHF.

This clone was found once. V is TRBV7-3 and J is TRBJ2-5; 7 nucleotides match TRBD2. Unmatched junction bases numbered 9, after V lost 5 bases and J lost 3 bases. CDR1 SGHTA and CDR2 FQGTGA come from the germline V gene. This CDR3 has 15 amino acids. This CDR3 is CASSAALGGEETQYF. The CDR3 bases are TGTGCCAGCAGCGCCGCCCTGGGGGGGGAAGAGACCCAGTACTTC.

The gene calls are TRBV2 and TRBJ2-5; no reliable D call. V lost 6 bases and J 5 bases, leaving 19 bases between the germline ends. The CDR3 is 15 amino acids. In germline, CDR1 is SNHLY, CDR2 FYNNEI. The CDR3 here is CASRASWALWETQYF. The CDR3 DNA is TGTGCCAGCAGGGCCTCGTGGGCTCTTTGGGAGACCCAGTACTTC.

The chain is built from TRBV27 and TRBJ1-1; possibly TRBD1 for D (5 bases). The CDR3 length is 15 residues. Trimming stripped 10 bases from V and 2 bases from J, with 20 bases between. Per germline, CDR1 MNHEY and CDR2 SMNVEV (reference sequence). In DNA, the CDR3 is TGTGCCATCAGGGCGGGGCTTTTGGAAAACACTGAAGCTTTCTTT. This translates into CAIRAGLLENTEAFF.

The rearrangement uses TRBV12-3 or TRBV12-4 and TRBJ2-1; a possible D gene is TRBD1 (6 bases). The CDR3 consists of 12 residues. The V end was cut by 5 bases, the J end by 6 bases, with 8 bases between. The CDR3: CASSPGVNEQFF. In nucleotides, the CDR3 is TGTGCCAGCAGTCCAGGGGTCAATGAGCAGTTCTTC.

This chain uses TRBV14 with TRBJ1-2, with D possibly being TRBD1 (5 bases). The CDR3 has 15 amino acids. CDR1 is SGHDN and CDR2 is FVKESK in the germline V gene. Trimming took off 0 bases at V and 4 bases at J, with 12 bases between the two ends. The CDR3 DNA follows: TGTGCCAGCAGCCAAGATCGGGCCAGGGCCTATGGCTACACCTTC. Translated, it gives CASSQDRARAYGYTF.

The V call is TRBV19, the J call TRBJ1-2, with a possible D match to TRBD1 (5 bases). This CDR3 is 14 amino acids long. The germline V gene encodes CDR1 LNHDA and CDR2 SQIVND (reference sequence). The V end lost 3 bases, the J end lost 2 bases, and 10 bases lay between the germline ends. The CDR3 region is CASSIQDKNYGYTF. As DNA, the CDR3 is TGTGCCAGTAGTATCCAGGACAAGAACTATGGCTACACCTTC.

A few counts support this clone. The chain is built from TRBV15 and TRBJ1-5; D unresolved. There are 14 residues in the CDR3. V was cut by 8 bases and J by 2 bases, with 13 bases left in between. Germline CDR1 LNHNV, CDR2 YYDKDF (reference sequence). CDR3 bases: TGTGCCACCGAGAAACTCGGGGGCAATCAGCCCCAGCATTTT. Its translation: CATEKLGGNQPQHF.

The gene calls are TRBV7-2 and TRBJ1-5; 10 bases match TRBD1. J lost 0 bases, V lost 5 bases, and 4 bases had no gene match. CDR3 size: 16 residues. The germline CDR1 and CDR2 sequences are SGHTA and FQGNSA. The DNA of the CDR3 is TGTGCCAGCAGCCTGGGACAGGGGTATAGCAATCAGCCCCAGCATTTT. Translating it yields CASSLGQGYSNQPQHF.

V usage is TRBV4-1 and J usage is TRBJ2-5; a weak D match, TRBD2 (6 bases). V lost 0 bases to trimming and J lost 1 base, with 12 bases between them. Germline V gene lookup returns CDR1 MGHRA and CDR2 YSYEKL. The CDR3 runs to 16 residues. The CDR3 coding sequence is TGCGCCAGCAGCCAAGAAAATAGCGGCCTCCAAGAGACCCAGTACTTC. It specifies CASSQENSGLQETQYF.

V usage is TRBV27 and J usage is TRBJ1-2; D possibly corresponds to TRBD1 (5 bases). Germline assignment: CDR1 MNHEY and CDR2 SMNVEV (reference sequence). CDR3 length equals 12 residues. V was pared by 6 bases and J by 7 bases, with 12 bases between. The CDR3 DNA follows: TGTGCCAGCAGCACAGGCTTATCTGGCTACACCTTC. Its protein is CASSTGLSGYTF.

The chain recombines TRBV25-1 with TRBJ2-1, with 9 bases aligning to TRBD2. Germline V gene lookup returns CDR1 MGHDK and CDR2 SYGVNS. The CDR3 is 18 residues long. Trimming removed 6 bases from V and 1 base from J; junction bases left unmatched: 13. The CDR3 DNA follows: TGTGCCAGCAGCCCTAGATATGTTAGCGGGAGTTCCTACAATGAGCAGTTCTTC. Translation: CASSPRYVSGSSYNEQFF.